These T cell receptor beta chains were read from a single sample in a study of cytomegalovirus exposure and HLA in healthy donors. Data came from immunoSEQ multiplex PCR; TCRdb stores just in-frame clones and leaves some out. The sample records 99,000 or so clones, 75% to 85% being singletons. The sequenced material came from PBMCs. The receptors originated from a male donor in good health and CMV-seropositive. CDR3s include the opening cysteine and the closing phenylalanine or tryptophan. A D gene is named only where the DNA matches it firmly. The listing skips clone size in some rows; elsewhere it reads once, few, many or a size class.

D gene	V gene	J gene	clone size	CDR3 DNA	CDR3 protein
-	TRBV2	TRBJ1-2	-	TGTGCCAGCAGTGAACCTAGGGGCATCAGGGATGGCTACACCTTC	CASSEPRGIRDGYTF
-	TRBV7-2	TRBJ1-1	few	TGTGCCAGCAGCTTAGCGGGCAGAAGTGAAGCTTTCTTT	CASSLAGRSEAFF
-	TRBV7-9	TRBJ2-2	-	TGTGCCAGCAGCTTAGGGCAGAACACCGGGGAGCTGTTTTTT	CASSLGQNTGELFF
-	TRBV5-1	TRBJ2-5	-	TGCGCCAGCAGCCGAAACCGGGACACAGAGACCCAGTACTTC	CASSRNRDTETQYF
TRBD1	TRBV30	TRBJ1-1	-	TGTGCCTGGAGGGGACAGGTCTGGACTGAAGCTTTCTTT	CAWRGQVWTEAFF
-	TRBV5-1	TRBJ2-2	-	TGCGCCAGCAGCTTTACTAGCTCGAACACCGGGGAGCTGTTTTTT	CASSFTSSNTGELFF
-	TRBV2	TRBJ1-1	-	TGTGCCAGCAGTGTTGAACAGGGTCTAACTGAAGCTTTCTTT	CASSVEQGLTEAFF
TRBD1	TRBV27	TRBJ1-1	-	TGTGCCAGCAAATACAGGGGGCGCGGGGGAAACACTGAAGCTTTCTTT	CASKYRGRGGNTEAFF
-	TRBV5-4	TRBJ2-7	-	TGTGCCAGCAGCTCGCCGGGACTCAGCTACGAGCAGTACTTC	CASSSPGLSYEQYF
-	TRBV7-3	TRBJ2-5	-	TGTGCCAGCAGCTTAGGCGCTTCTAGGACCCAGTACTTC	CASSLGASRTQYF
TRBD1	TRBV30	TRBJ1-1	-	TGTGCCTGGAAGGGACAGATGAACACTGAAGCTTTCTTT	CAWKGQMNTEAFF
TRBD2	TRBV2	TRBJ2-7	-	TGTGCCAGCAGTGAAGCGCGGGGGATGGGAGAGCAGTACTTC	CASSEARGMGEQYF
-	TRBV10-1	TRBJ2-3	-	TGCGCCAGCAGTGATACCGCCTCGCCTGCGGATACGCAGTATTTT	CASSDTASPADTQYF
-	TRBV18	TRBJ1-1	-	TGTGCCAGCTCATCGGACATGAACACTGAAGCTTTCTTT	CASSSDMNTEAFF
-	TRBV9	TRBJ2-5	-	TGTGCCAGCAGTTCATTTGAGGGTATTCAAGAGACCCAGTACTTC	CASSSFEGIQETQYF
TRBD1	TRBV10-1	TRBJ1-2	-	TGCGCCAGCAGTGAGGGACAGGGACTCTTAAGTGGCTACACCTTC	CASSEGQGLLSGYTF
-	TRBV25-1	TRBJ2-5	-	TGTGCCAGCACAGGCAGGCACCAAGAGACCCAGTACTTC	CASTGRHQETQYF
TRBD1	TRBV25-1	TRBJ1-4	-	TGTGCCAGCAGTGTTAAACAGGGGCGAGGCGAAAAACTGTTTTTT	CASSVKQGRGEKLFF
TRBD1	TRBV5-1	TRBJ2-3	-	TGCGCCAGCAGCTTATCGACAGGGGGAGCAGATACGCAGTATTTT	CASSLSTGGADTQYF
-	TRBV5-1	TRBJ1-1	-	TGCGCCAGCGGATTACAGGACATGAACACTGAAGCTTTCTTT	CASGLQDMNTEAFF
-	TRBV15	TRBJ2-5	-	TGTGCCATCGGGGGAGGGGGACAAGAGACCCAGTACTTC	CAIGGGGQETQYF
TRBD1	TRBV7-2	TRBJ2-6	-	TGTGCCAGCAGCCCCCAGGGGGCGCGTGGGGCCAACGTCCTGACTTTC	CASSPQGARGANVLTF
-	TRBV20-1	TRBJ1-4	-	TGCAGTGCCTCCCCTAATGAAAAACTGTTTTTT	CSASPNEKLFF
-	TRBV10-3	TRBJ2-5	-	TGTGCGATCGGGGCCAAGGGGGTTGGGGAGACCCAGTACTTC	CAIGAKGVGETQYF
-	TRBV18	TRBJ1-3	-	TGTGCCAGCTCACCAGCGAGCTCTGGAAACACCATATATTTT	CASSPASSGNTIYF
-	TRBV2	TRBJ2-5	-	TGTGCCAGCAGGGGGCAGATCCTCCAAGAGACCCAGTACTTC	CASRGQILQETQYF
-	TRBV7-2	TRBJ1-5	-	TGTGCCAGCTACGCGGGGAAGCCCCAGCATTTT	CASYAGKPQHF
TRBD1	TRBV6-5	TRBJ2-7	-	TGTGCCAGCAGTTACGTGGACAGGGACCACGAGCAGTACTTC	CASSYVDRDHEQYF
-	TRBV30	TRBJ1-3	few	TGTGCCTGGGACAGATCCAACTCGGGAAACACCATATATTTT	CAWDRSNSGNTIYF
-	TRBV6-5	TRBJ1-5	-	TGTGCCAGCAGTTCCGCGGGCGGTCAGCCCCAGCATTTT	CASSSAGGQPQHF
-	TRBV7-2	TRBJ1-6	once	TGTGCCAGCAGCTTATCTCGCAACAGTTATAATTCACCCCTCCACTTT	CASSLSRNSYNSPLHF
-	TRBV9	TRBJ2-2	-	TGTGCCAGCAGCGGGAGGGTTACGAGCACCGGGGAGCTGTTTTTT	CASSGRVTSTGELFF
-	TRBV9	TRBJ2-1	-	TGTGCCAGCAGCGTAGGCGCGGGCTCCTACAATGAGCAGTTCTTC	CASSVGAGSYNEQFF
TRBD2	TRBV2	TRBJ2-7	-	TGTGCCAGCAGGGGACTAGCGGGGCCCCGCTCCTACGAGCAGTACTTC	CASRGLAGPRSYEQYF
-	TRBV5-6	TRBJ2-3	-	TGTGCCAGCAGCCGGGTAGGTGGAGTCGCGGGGTTTAGCACAGATACGCAGTATTTT	CASSRVGGVAGFSTDTQYF
-	TRBV4-2	TRBJ2-2	-	TGTGCCAGCAGCCAACAGGGCTACGGGGAGCTGTTTTTT	CASSQQGYGELFF
-	TRBV7-9	TRBJ1-2	-	TGTGCCAGCAGCTTTGTTTCGACAGGTTCTAACTATGGCTACACCTTC	CASSFVSTGSNYGYTF
-	TRBV18	TRBJ2-1	-	TGTGCCAGCTCACCACTTCGGGGGGCCGTAGCGATAGAGCAGTTCTTC	CASSPLRGAVAIEQFF
TRBD1	TRBV5-8	TRBJ2-7	-	TGTGCCAGCAGCGAGACCGGGACAGGCGGCTACGAGCAGTACTTC	CASSETGTGGYEQYF
-	TRBV30	TRBJ1-5	-	TGTGCCTGGAGTGTACAGCAGGGGCATCGCAATCAGCCCCAGCATTTT	CAWSVQQGHRNQPQHF
-	TRBV7-2	TRBJ1-1	once	TGTGCCAGCAGCTTACTTGCGGGGGGTGAAGCTTTCTTT	CASSLLAGGEAFF
-	TRBV7-9	TRBJ1-2	-	TGTGCCAGCAGCTCTACAGGTTCTGGCTACACCTTC	CASSSTGSGYTF
-	TRBV5-6	TRBJ1-1	-	TGTGCCAGCAGCTTGTATGGTGCACAGCCGGTACGCATGAACACTGAAGCTTTCTTT	CASSLYGAQPVRMNTEAFF
TRBD2	TRBV7-3	TRBJ2-1	-	TGTGCCAGCAGCTTCGGAGGAGCCCGGGGGGTGGAGCAGTTCTTC	CASSFGGARGVEQFF
TRBD1	TRBV27	TRBJ2-2	-	TGTGCCAGCAGTCGATCCGGGACAGCTAACACCGGGGAGCTGTTTTTT	CASSRSGTANTGELFF
-	TRBV30	TRBJ2-7	-	TGTGCCTGGAGTGTGAAGGCGAGGGTTGGGTCCTACGAGCAGTACTTC	CAWSVKARVGSYEQYF
-	TRBV14	TRBJ2-5	-	TGTGCCAGCAGCCAAGCCCGGACGTGGGGACAGGGGCTCCTTAAGCGGGGGGCACAAGAGACCCAGTACTTC	CASSQARTWGQGLLKRGAQETQYF
-	TRBV2	TRBJ2-2	-	TGTGCCAGCAGTGAAAACAGGGTGTTTGCCGGGGAGCTGTTTTTT	CASSENRVFAGELFF
-	TRBV6-5	TRBJ1-1	few	TGTGCCAGCGGCGACAGTACTGAAGCTTTCTTT	CASGDSTEAFF
-	TRBV11-1	TRBJ2-3	-	TGTGCCAGCAGCTTAAGTCTAGGAGGTACAGATACGCAGTATTTT	CASSLSLGGTDTQYF
-	TRBV19	TRBJ2-2	-	TGTGCCAGTAGTATTGGGGGCAGGGGAGTCGGTGGGGAGCTGTTTTTT	CASSIGGRGVGGELFF
-	TRBV6-4	TRBJ2-1	-	TGTGCCAGCAGTCCCCGCGCGGGAAACAATGAGCAGTTCTTC	CASSPRAGNNEQFF
TRBD2	TRBV7-3	TRBJ2-5	-	TGTGCCAGCAGCCCGGGGCGGGGGGATCGGGAGACCCAGTACTTC	CASSPGRGDRETQYF